One T cell receptor beta chain is described in this entry. Its recognized antigen is unknown. It has no much larger one-base neighbor in the sample; base qualities were not kept. The cohort consisted of 666 healthy bone marrow donors. All cohort members were sampled while nominally healthy, although unrecorded immune exposures were likely present. The donor tested CMV seronegative and was one of the 352 seronegative cohort members. Each donor provided a peripheral blood sample, and peripheral blood mononuclear cells were used for TCR beta sequencing. The Qiagen DNeasy Blood Extraction Kit was used to extract genomic DNA from the blood cell samples. CDR1 SGHNT and CDR2 YYREEE were looked up in the germline V gene (reference sequence). Trimming takes 9 bases off V and 3 bases off J; junction bases not matched to a gene: 8. The CDR3, cysteine through phenylalanine, is 14 amino acids long. The entry retains the CDR3 DNA only, 42 bases that are in frame from base 1.

The library was made by the immunoSEQ multiplex PCR assay. For the multiplex PCR, a mixture combining 60 forward primers for TCR Vbeta segments and 13 reverse primers for TCR Jbeta segments was used. The CDR3 region of rearranged TCR beta genes was amplified from genomic DNA with a multiplex PCR assay. The amplified TCR beta libraries were sequenced on the Illumina HiSeq System as 87-base-pair reads. The paper's processing steps were these. Across the 500 to 750 repertoires, a later analysis counted some 81 million unique TCR beta chains, about 10 million of which were shared by at least two donors. A nearest-neighbor algorithm error-corrected the raw reads and collapsed the reads into unique sequences, merging closely related sequences to remove PCR and sequencing errors. CDR3 sequences were aligned to IMGT reference sequences to assign V, D and J gene segments. Each retained sequence needed at least a six-nucleotide match to both a V gene segment and a J gene segment. A rearrangement counted as productive if the CDR3 had no stop codons and remained in frame with V and J, and every other rearrangement counted as non-productive. CDR3 was defined by IMGT convention, running from the second conserved V-encoded cysteine to the conserved J-encoded phenylalanine. The earlier analysis of about 610 of the donors excluded any sequence lacking an unambiguous match to a single V gene segment. An earlier analysis of a few hundred of the donors classified V segments as functional when productive rearrangements were above 56.7% and as segregating when the standard deviation between donors was above 5%. A statistical classification framework was built for diagnosing cytomegalovirus status from the catalog of TCR beta chain sequences. V and J gene assignment, in a later analysis, came from comparing TCR nucleotide sequences with IMGT/GENE-DB human TR gene sequences. The TCRdist pipeline was used in a later analysis to assign CDR3 sequences and most-parsimonious VDJ recombination scenarios. A later analysis defined each TCR beta chain by its CDR3 amino acid sequence plus V-gene family, and excluded reads lacking a unique V-gene family. A later analysis removed over 500 highly shared, low-generation-probability nucleotide sequences to deal with suspected cross-contamination and a sequencing artifact. A later analysis calculated a clonal expansion index for each public chain from normalized within-repertoire ranks of inferred template counts. Generation probabilities in a later analysis came from a VDJ recombination model fitted to out-of-frame rearrangements, and those results were checked against IGoR. In a later analysis, hypergeometric tests were used to score TCR-TCR, TCR-HLA and TCR-CMV co-occurrence, with a repertoire-size bias correction applied to TCR pairs. In a later analysis, false discovery rates were estimated by permuting HLA or CMV assignments 20 times. A later analysis grouped co-occurring TCRs with DBSCAN, adding TCRdist sequence similarity when clustering within HLA-allele-positive subsets. Repertoires with fewer than 30,000 or more than 120,000 public chains, plus five repertoires with anomalous nucleotide sharing, were excluded from co-occurrence clustering. TCRdb holds this immuneACCESS table with in-frame rearrangements only. Some clones are missing; in checked studies, unresolved V genes explain under half, and the rest has no known cause. V and J calls and clone size are as listed in that table; D and trimming were resolved from the DNA. Present in this sample are about 240,000 clones, approximately 81% of which were seen just once. The ten largest make up roughly 0.22% of the sample.

This sample was taken from a study of cytomegalovirus exposure and HLA in healthy donors (dated by TCRdb to about 2017). As for the study more broadly: An earlier analysis of approximately 550 of the donors reported about 290 Gb of sequence data and 117 million unique TCR beta sequences from some 180 million T cells. Approximately 300 gigabases of sequencing data and around 88 million unique TCR sequences made up an early release that covered several hundred HLA-typed donors. Of the roughly 390 genotyped donors, less than 85% were placed in the genetic ancestry cluster associated with self-reported Caucasian donors. The study aimed to test whether signatures of past pathogen exposure could be identified by cataloging public T cell receptors. The study used immunosequencing to profile the T cell repertoires of under 700 subjects and linked those repertoires to cytomegalovirus serostatus. Along with the approximately 700-subject first cohort, a separate validation cohort of roughly 110 different subjects was used. High-throughput TCR immunosequencing, statistical association of individual TCRs with disease status, and machine learning were combined to predict cytomegalovirus infection status. A later analysis re-analyzed previously published TCR beta repertoires from roughly 600 donors and added high-resolution HLA genotyping to study TCR occurrence patterns. Rather than using new phenotypic data, the later analysis identified candidate immune exposures from TCR beta sequences and from how often those sequences occurred across donors. To decide whether each TCR beta V gene segment behaved as functional or pseudogenic, an earlier analysis of over 500 of the donors relied on high-throughput TCR beta sequencing. Donor age, sex, ethnicity and CMV serostatus were compiled together with the repertoire data. A later genetic analysis used genome-wide SNP genotypes for 398 of the 666 donors, treating that subset as a discovery cohort. All discovery cohort repertoires had been generated using a single sequencing platform. Class I and class II HLA loci were covered by the typing at four-digit resolution. Typing coverage varied by locus: roughly 629-630 donors for A, B, C, DRB1 and DQB1; approximately 560 for DQA1; more than 600 for DPA1; under 490 for DPB1. Several DR-DQ haplotypes were handled as single units for association and clustering because linkage in the cohort was strong. Across around 400 genotyped donors of the cohort, an average of 235,054 unique TCR beta nucleotide sequences per donor were sequenced, and 15% to 20% of those sequences were non-productive. The research as a whole found: The classifier was reported to diagnose cytomegalovirus status with high specificity and sensitivity in both the original cohort and the validation cohort. In a later analysis, some 17,000 TCR beta sequences were associated with specific HLA alleles at a false discovery rate of 0.05. When HLA alleles, especially DR and DQ, strongly co-occurred, attributing TCR associations to individual alleles was difficult. A total of some 180 TCR beta chains were listed by the study as associated with cytomegalovirus. In this cohort, only TCR beta chains were sequenced, and detectable features were limited by the absence of alpha or paired-chain data. The only immune exposure information available for the cohort was CMV serostatus. Because counts were too low, seventeen rarely observed V segments, including chromosome 9 orphons, were left out of the earlier analysis of about 500 of the donors. In a later genetic analysis, a missense DCLRE1C variant was associated with V-gene and J-gene trimming of TCR beta chains, and the association was replicated in an independent cohort. In vitro tests confirmed that three of the cytomegalovirus-associated TCR beta chains recognize cytomegalovirus antigens. While some public TCRs were present in many individuals, most TCR sequences turned up only very rarely across donors. According to a later analysis, most CMV-associated TCR beta chains appeared to be HLA-restricted, and the HLA associations seemed to be driven largely by CMV exposure. In a later analysis, TCR association rates were found to vary across HLA loci, with the most associated TCRs seen for DRB1 alleles and the fewest for HLA-C alleles. Because HLA typing was missing for some donors at each locus, association tests included only the typed subset. A further reported finding was that TCR beta sequences accurately predicted the HLA-A and HLA-B alleles for most subjects in the first cohort. In a later analysis, several top co-occurrence clusters were reported to appear linked to parvovirus B19, influenza, CMV and Epstein-Barr virus. Linkage disequilibrium might explain the correlated functional status among segregating V segments, but an unknown experimental factor could not be excluded. Sequencing depth was assumed to be roughly uniform across donors in the presence/absence analyses, though that assumption may not hold. A later analysis found that HLA-associated TCR beta chains were more clonally expanded and had lower generation probabilities than equally common non-associated chains. A group of highly shared sequence variants was considered likely to be a technical artifact of the sequencing pipeline. The 87-base-pair reads could not distinguish some IMGT-functional V segments, including TRBV6-2 and TRBV6-3, so those segments were excluded. A later genetic analysis reported fewer N-insertions in productive TCRs among donors in an Asian-associated ancestry cluster than the roughly 700-donor mean. According to the authors, the approach could potentially be generalized to other disease states and immunological phenotypes. Broadly in line with IMGT annotations, most TCR beta V segments showed up in productive rearrangements about 90% or about 30% of the time in an earlier analysis of 450 to 750 of the donors.

The source is a girl aged 2 to 9 in good health and CMV-seronegative. The V and J segments used are TRBV5-4 and TRBJ2-3, with 9 central nucleotides matching TRBD1. Specimen: PBMCs. The sequenced DNA: TGTGCCACCCTGGACAGGGGCGGGACAGATACGCAGTATTTT. This gives the protein CATLDRGGTDTQYF. With the portions outside the CDR3 filled from the reference TRBV5-4 and TRBJ2-3 genes, the complete variable region becomes ETGVTQSPTHLIKTRGQQVTLRCSSQSGHNTVSWYQQALGQGPQFIFQYYREEENGRGNFPPRFSGLQFPNYSSELNVNALELDDSALYLCATLDRGGTDTQYFGPGTRLTVL.